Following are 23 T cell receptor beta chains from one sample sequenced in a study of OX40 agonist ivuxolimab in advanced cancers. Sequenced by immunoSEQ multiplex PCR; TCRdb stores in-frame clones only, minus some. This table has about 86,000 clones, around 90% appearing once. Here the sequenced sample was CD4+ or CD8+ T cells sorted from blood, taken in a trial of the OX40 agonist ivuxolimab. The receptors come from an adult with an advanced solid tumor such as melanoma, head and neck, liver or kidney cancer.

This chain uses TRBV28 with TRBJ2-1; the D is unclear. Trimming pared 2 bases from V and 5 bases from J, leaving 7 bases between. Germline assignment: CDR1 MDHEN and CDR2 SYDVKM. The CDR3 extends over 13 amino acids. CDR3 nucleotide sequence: TGTGCCAGCAGTTTAGCAACTCACAATGAGCAGTTCTTC. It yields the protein CASSLATHNEQFF.

CDR3 residues: CASSLRGASGEYTDTQYF. CDR3 nucleotides: TGTGCCAGCAGCTTAAGAGGGGCTAGCGGGGAGTACACAGATACGCAGTATTTT. The chain joins TRBV7-8 to TRBJ2-3; 9 bases line up with TRBD2. CDR1 is SGHVS, CDR2 FQNEAQ, per germline. CDR3 size: 18 residues. With V trimmed by 2 bases and J by 2 bases, 11 bases remained unmatched.

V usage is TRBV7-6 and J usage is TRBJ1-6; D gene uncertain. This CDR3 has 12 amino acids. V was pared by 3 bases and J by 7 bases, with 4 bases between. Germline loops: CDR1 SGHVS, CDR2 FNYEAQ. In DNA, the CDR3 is TGTGCCAGCAGCTTCGCCAATTCACCCCTCCACTTT. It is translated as CASSFANSPLHF.

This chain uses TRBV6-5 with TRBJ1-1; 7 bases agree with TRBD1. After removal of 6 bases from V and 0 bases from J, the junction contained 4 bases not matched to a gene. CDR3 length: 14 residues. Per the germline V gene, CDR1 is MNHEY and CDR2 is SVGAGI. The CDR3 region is CASRGQPMNTEAFF. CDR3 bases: TGTGCCAGCAGGGGACAGCCAATGAACACTGAAGCTTTCTTT.

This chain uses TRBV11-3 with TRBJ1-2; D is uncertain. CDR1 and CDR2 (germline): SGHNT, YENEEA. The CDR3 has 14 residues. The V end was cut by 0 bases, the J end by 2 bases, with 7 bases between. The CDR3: CASSLELVNYGYTF. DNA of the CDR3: TGTGCCAGCAGCTTAGAATTAGTGAACTATGGCTACACCTTC.

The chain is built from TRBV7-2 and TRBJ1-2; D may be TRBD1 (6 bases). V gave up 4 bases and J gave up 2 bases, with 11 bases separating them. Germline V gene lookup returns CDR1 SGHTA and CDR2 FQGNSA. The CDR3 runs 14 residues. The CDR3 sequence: CASSSWTVNYGYTF. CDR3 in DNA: TGTGCCAGCAGCTCCTGGACAGTAAACTATGGCTACACCTTC.

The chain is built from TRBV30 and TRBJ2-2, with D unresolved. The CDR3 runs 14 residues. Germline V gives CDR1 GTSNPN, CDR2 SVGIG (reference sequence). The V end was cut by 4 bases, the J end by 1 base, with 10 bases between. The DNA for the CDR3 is TGTGCCTGGAATCGGGCCAGGAACACCGGGGAGCTGTTTTTT. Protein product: CAWNRARNTGELFF.

The CDR3 nucleotides read TGTGCCATCAGTGGGGGACTACGACCTTCGAATGAGCAGTTCTTC. Protein product: CAISGGLRPSNEQFF. This chain uses TRBV10-3 with TRBJ2-1; TRBD2 matches 7 bases. The V segment lost 4 bases and the J segment 7 bases; nucleotides outside the gene matches: 10. Germline V gene data show CDR1 as ENHRY and CDR2 as SYGVKD. CDR3 length: 15 residues.

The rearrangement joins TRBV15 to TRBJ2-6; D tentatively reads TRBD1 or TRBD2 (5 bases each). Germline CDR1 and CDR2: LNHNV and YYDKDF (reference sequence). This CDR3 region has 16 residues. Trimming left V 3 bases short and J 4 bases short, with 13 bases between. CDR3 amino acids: CATSSWGRGGANVLTF. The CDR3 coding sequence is TGTGCCACCAGCAGTTGGGGCCGGGGAGGGGCCAACGTCCTGACTTTC.

The CDR3 is CASSSNTGGTDTQYF. CDR3 nucleotides: TGTGCCAGCAGTTCAAACACAGGGGGCACAGATACGCAGTATTTT. V is TRBV7-3 and J is TRBJ2-3; 7 bases match TRBD1. Trimming removed 6 bases from V and 1 base from J; junction bases left unmatched: 7. The CDR3 extends over 15 amino acids. Germline CDR1 SGHTA, CDR2 FQGTGA.

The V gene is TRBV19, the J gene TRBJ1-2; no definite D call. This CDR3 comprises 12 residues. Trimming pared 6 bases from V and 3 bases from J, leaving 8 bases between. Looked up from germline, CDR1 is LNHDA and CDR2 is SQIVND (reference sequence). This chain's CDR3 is CASSSRDYGYTF. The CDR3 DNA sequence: TGTGCCAGTAGCTCTCGTGACTATGGCTACACCTTC.

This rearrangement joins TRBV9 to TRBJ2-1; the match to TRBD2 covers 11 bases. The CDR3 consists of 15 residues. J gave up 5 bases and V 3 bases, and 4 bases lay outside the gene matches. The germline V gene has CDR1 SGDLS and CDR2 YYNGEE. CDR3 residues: CASSGTSGLHNEQFF. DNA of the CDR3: TGTGCCAGCAGCGGGACTAGCGGGCTCCACAATGAGCAGTTCTTC.

CDR3 in amino acids: CASSSRRLTGGEQFF. The DNA for the CDR3 is TGTGCCAGCAGCTCCCGCCGCTTGACAGGAGGTGAGCAGTTCTTC. The chain combines TRBV7-8 with TRBJ2-1; D possibly corresponds to TRBD1 (6 bases). The CDR3 runs 15 residues. The germline gives CDR1 SGHVS, CDR2 FQNEAQ. The V and J ends lost 4 bases and 9 bases respectively, with 19 bases between them.

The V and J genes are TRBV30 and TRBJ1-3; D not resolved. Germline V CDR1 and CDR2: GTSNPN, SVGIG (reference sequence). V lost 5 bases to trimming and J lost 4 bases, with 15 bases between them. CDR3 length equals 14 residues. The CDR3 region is CAWDLGTPGNTIYF. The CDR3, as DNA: TGTGCCTGGGACTTAGGTACTCCAGGAAACACCATATATTTT.

CDR3 residues: CAISPRIQETQYF. CDR3 nucleotides: TGTGCCATCAGCCCGCGGATACAAGAGACCCAGTACTTC. The chain combines TRBV10-3 with TRBJ2-5, with D hard to call. In germline, CDR1 is ENHRY, CDR2 SYGVKD. The length of the CDR3 is 13 residues. Trimming removed 6 bases at V and 2 bases at J, with 10 bases between.

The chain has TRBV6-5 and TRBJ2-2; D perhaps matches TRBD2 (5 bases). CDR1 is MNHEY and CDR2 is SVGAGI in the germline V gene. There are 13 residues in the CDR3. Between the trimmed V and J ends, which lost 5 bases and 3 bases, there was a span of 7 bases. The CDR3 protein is CASSKLDTGELFF. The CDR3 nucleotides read TGTGCCAGCAGTAAACTAGACACCGGGGAGCTGTTTTTT.

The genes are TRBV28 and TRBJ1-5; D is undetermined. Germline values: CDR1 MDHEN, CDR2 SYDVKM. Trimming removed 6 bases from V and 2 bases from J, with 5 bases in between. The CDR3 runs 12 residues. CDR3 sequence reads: CASRNGNQPQHF. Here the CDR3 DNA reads TGTGCCAGCAGGAACGGCAATCAGCCCCAGCATTTT.

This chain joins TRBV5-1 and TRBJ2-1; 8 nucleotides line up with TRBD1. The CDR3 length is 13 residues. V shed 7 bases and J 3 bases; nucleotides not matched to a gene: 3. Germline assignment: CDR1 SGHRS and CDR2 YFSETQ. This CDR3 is CASSDRVYNEQFF. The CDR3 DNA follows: TGCGCCAGCTCGGACAGGGTCTACAATGAGCAGTTCTTC. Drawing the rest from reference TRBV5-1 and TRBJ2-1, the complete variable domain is KAGVTQTPRYLIKTRGQQVTLSCSPISGHRSVSWYQQTPGQGLQFLFEYFSETQRNKGNFPGRFSGRQFSNSRSEMNVSTLELGDSALYLCASSDRVYNEQFFGPGTRLTVL.

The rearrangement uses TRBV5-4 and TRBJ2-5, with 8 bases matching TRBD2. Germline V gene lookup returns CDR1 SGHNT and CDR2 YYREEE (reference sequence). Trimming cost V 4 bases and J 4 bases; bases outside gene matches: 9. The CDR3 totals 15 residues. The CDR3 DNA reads TGTGCCAGCAGCCCCCGGCGGGGGGCAGGAGAGACCCAGTACTTC. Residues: CASSPRRGAGETQYF.

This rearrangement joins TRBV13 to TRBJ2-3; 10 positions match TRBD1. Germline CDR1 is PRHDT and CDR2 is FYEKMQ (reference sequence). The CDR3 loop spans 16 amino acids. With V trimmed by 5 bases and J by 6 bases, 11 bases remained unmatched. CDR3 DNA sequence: TGTGCCAGCAGCCTAAGTTGGGGACAGGGGACGGATACGCAGTATTTT. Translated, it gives CASSLSWGQGTDTQYF.

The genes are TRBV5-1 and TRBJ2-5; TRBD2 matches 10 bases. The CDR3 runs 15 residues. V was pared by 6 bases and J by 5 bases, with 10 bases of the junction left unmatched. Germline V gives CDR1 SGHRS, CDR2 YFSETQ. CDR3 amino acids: CASKATGTSEETQYF. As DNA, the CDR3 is TGCGCCAGCAAGGCCACCGGGACTAGCGAGGAGACCCAGTACTTC.

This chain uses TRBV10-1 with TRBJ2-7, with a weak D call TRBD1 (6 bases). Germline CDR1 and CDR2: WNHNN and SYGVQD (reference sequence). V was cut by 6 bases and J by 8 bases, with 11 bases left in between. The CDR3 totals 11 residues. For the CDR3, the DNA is TGCGCCAGCAGCCACAGGGCGAAGCAGTACTTC. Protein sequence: CASSHRAKQYF.

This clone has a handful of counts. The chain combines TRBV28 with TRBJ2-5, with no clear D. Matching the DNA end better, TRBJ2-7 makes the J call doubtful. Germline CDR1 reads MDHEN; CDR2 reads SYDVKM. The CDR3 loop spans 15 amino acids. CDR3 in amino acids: CASTPAGFTSYEQYF. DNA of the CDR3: TGTGCCAGCACCCCTGCTGGGTTTACCTCCTACGAGCAGTACTTC.